A selection of T cell receptor beta chains follows, all from one sample in a study of chemoradiotherapy in HPV16-positive cancers. Produced via immunoSEQ multiplex PCR; TCRdb's table is partial and in-frame only. The sample lists several thousand clones; around 72% were seen once. This specimen was taken from a patient who underwent chemoradiotherapy. Receptors originate from a human donor with HPV-associated anogenital cancer. CDR3s include the opening cysteine and the closing phenylalanine or tryptophan. Fields, in order: D gene, J gene, V gene, clone size, CDR3 protein, CDR3 DNA. A D gene is named only where the DNA matches it firmly. Some rows have no size entry. The others give once, few or many, or a class for an expanded clone.

>NA|TRBJ2-1|TRBV30|once
CAWSPMTDYNEQFF
TGTGCCTGGAGCCCTATGACCGATTACAATGAGCAGTTCTTC
>TRBD2|TRBJ2-5|TRBV29-1|NA
CSGGGSGRGGQETQYF
TGCAGCGGGGGGGGTAGCGGGAGAGGCGGTCAAGAGACCCAGTACTTC
>NA|TRBJ1-1|TRBV6-5|NA
CASSYSGSLDTEAFF
TGTGCCAGCAGTTACTCGGGGTCTTTGGACACTGAAGCTTTCTTT
>TRBD2|TRBJ2-1|TRBV5-4|NA
CASSSSGGTSGIAEQFF
TGTGCCAGCAGCTCCTCGGGGGGGACTAGCGGGATTGCGGAGCAGTTCTTC
>TRBD1|TRBJ2-7|TRBV6-6|NA
CASSTNRGMNEQYF
TGTGCCAGCAGTACCAACAGGGGGATGAACGAGCAGTACTTC
>TRBD1|TRBJ2-1|TRBV7-3|NA
CASSLSGGPYNEQFF
TGTGCCAGCAGCTTATCAGGGGGCCCTTACAATGAGCAGTTCTTC
>TRBD2|TRBJ2-7|TRBV6-4|NA
CASSVEPSGSSYEQYF
TGTGCCAGCAGTGTGGAGCCTAGCGGGAGCTCCTACGAGCAGTACTTC
>NA|TRBJ2-1|TRBV28|NA
CASSLSPNEQFF
TGTGCCAGCAGCCTTTCACCGAATGAGCAGTTCTTC
>TRBD2|TRBJ2-6|TRBV19|few
CASSIETSSSGANVLTF
TGTGCCAGTAGTATAGAGACTAGCAGCTCTGGGGCCAACGTCCTGACTTTC
>TRBD2|TRBJ2-5|TRBV5-8|NA
CASSPSVGGQETQYF
TGTGCCAGCAGCCCTAGCGTCGGGGGGCAAGAGACCCAGTACTTC
>NA|TRBJ1-3|TRBV7-9|NA
CASSLTPGDTIYF
TGTGCCAGCAGCCTTACCCCCGGAGACACCATATATTTT
>NA|TRBJ1-5|TRBV28|NA
CASNPRGEVQPQHF
TGTGCCAGCAACCCAAGGGGGGAAGTTCAGCCCCAGCATTTT
>NA|TRBJ2-3|TRBV28|NA
CASSLSRASTDTQYF
TGTGCCAGCAGTTTATCCCGGGCAAGCACAGATACGCAGTATTTT
>NA|TRBJ2-5|TRBV7-2|NA
CASSRDPQETQYF
TGTGCCAGCAGCCGGGACCCACAAGAGACCCAGTACTTC
>NA|TRBJ1-4|TRBV29-1|NA
CSVDPTGLNEKLFF
TGCAGCGTTGACCCGACAGGCCTTAATGAAAAACTGTTTTTT
>TRBD1|TRBJ1-2|TRBV7-2|few
CASSLTGDYGYTF
TGTGCCAGCAGCCTAACAGGGGACTATGGCTACACCTTC